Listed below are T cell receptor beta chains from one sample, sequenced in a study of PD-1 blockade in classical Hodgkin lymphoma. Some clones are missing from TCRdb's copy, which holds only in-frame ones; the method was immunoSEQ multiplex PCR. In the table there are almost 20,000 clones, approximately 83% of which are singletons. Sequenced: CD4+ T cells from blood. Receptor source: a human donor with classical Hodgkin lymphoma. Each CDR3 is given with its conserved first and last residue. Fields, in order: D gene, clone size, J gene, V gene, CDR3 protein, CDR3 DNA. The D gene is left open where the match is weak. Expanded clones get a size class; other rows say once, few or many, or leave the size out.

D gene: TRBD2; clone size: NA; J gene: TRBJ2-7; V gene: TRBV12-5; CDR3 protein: CASGLVTLAGRYEQYF; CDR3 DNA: TGTGCTAGTGGTTTGGTAACACTAGCGGGAAGGTACGAGCAGTACTTC
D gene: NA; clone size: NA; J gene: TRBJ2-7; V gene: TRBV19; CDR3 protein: CASSIRGPGEAAAGEQYF; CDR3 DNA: TGTGCCAGTAGTATACGGGGCCCGGGAGAGGCGGCGGCGGGGGAGCAGTACTTC
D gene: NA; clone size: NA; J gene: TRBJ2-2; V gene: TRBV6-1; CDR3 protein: CASSLGRETGELFF; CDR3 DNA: TGTGCCAGCAGCCTGGGTCGGGAGACCGGGGAGCTGTTTTTT
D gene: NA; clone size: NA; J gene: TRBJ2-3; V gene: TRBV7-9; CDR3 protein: CASSPDSYPDTQYF; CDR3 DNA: TGTGCCAGCAGCCCCGACAGCTATCCAGATACGCAGTATTTT
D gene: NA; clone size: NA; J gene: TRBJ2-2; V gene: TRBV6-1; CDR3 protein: CASSVGGNTGELFF; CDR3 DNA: TGTGCCAGCAGTGTGGGTGGTAACACCGGGGAGCTGTTTTTT
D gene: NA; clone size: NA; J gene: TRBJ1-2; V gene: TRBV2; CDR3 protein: CASSEIPQGGYTF; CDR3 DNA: TGTGCCAGCAGTGAAATCCCACAGGGTGGCTACACCTTC
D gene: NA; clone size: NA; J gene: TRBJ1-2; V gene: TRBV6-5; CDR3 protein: CASSYGVAYGYTF; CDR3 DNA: TGTGCCAGCAGTTACGGAGTTGCTTATGGCTACACCTTC
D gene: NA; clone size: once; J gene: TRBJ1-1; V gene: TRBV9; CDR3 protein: CASSVGGGMNTEAFF; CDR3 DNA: TGTGCCAGCAGCGTAGGAGGGGGAATGAACACTGAAGCTTTCTTT
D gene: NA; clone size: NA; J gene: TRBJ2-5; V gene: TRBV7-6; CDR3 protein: CASSGRETQYF; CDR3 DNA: TGTGCCAGCAGCGGCCGGGAGACCCAGTACTTC
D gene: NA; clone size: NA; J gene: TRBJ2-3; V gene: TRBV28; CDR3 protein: CASSFGQVAGDTQYF; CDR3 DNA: TGTGCCAGCAGTTTTGGGCAGGTGGCGGGAGATACGCAGTATTTT
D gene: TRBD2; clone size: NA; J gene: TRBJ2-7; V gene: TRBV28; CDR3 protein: CASSPISGGDSYEQYF; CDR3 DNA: TGTGCCAGCAGTCCGATTAGCGGGGGGGACTCCTACGAGCAGTACTTC
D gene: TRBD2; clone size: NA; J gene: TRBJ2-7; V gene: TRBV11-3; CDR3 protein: CASSSSSGSFYEQYF; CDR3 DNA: TGTGCCAGCAGCTCATCTAGCGGGAGTTTTTACGAGCAGTACTTC
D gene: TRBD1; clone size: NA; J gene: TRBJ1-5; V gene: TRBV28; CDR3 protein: CASSRTGGEYQPQHF; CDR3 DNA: TGTGCCAGCAGTCGGACAGGGGGTGAATATCAGCCCCAGCATTTT
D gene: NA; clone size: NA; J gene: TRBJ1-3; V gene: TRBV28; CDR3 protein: CASSWTGGNTIYF; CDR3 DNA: TGTGCCAGCAGCTGGACGGGGGGAAACACCATATATTTT
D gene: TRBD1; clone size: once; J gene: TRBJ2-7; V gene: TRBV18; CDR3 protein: CASSPKTGSHEQYF; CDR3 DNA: TGTGCCAGCTCACCAAAGACAGGGTCTCACGAGCAGTACTTC
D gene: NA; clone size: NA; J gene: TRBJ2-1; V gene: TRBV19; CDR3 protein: CASSEMVHPLINNEQFF; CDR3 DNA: TGTGCCAGTAGTGAAATGGTCCACCCCCTCATAAACAATGAGCAGTTCTTC
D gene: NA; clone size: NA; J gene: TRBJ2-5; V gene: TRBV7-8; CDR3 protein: CASSQGETQYF; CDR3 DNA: TGTGCCAGCAGCCAGGGGGAGACCCAGTACTTC
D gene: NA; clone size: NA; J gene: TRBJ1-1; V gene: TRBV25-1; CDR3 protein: CASTKRTTGPQNTEAFF; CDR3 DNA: TGTGCCAGCACAAAACGAACCACAGGTCCGCAAAACACTGAAGCTTTCTTT
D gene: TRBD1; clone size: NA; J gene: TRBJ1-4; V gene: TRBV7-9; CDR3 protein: CASSDRTGREKLFF; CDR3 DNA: TGTGCCAGCAGCGACCGGACAGGGCGGGAAAAACTGTTTTTT
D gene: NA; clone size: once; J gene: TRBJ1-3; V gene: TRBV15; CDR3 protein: CATSRAPALGNTIYF; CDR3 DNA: TGTGCCACCAGCAGAGCCCCGGCTCTCGGAAACACCATATATTTT
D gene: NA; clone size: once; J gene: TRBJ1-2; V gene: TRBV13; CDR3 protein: CASSAGHLYGYTF; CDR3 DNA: TGTGCCAGCTCTGCCGGGCATCTCTATGGCTACACCTTC
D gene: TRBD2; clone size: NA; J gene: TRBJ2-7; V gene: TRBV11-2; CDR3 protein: CASSLVASGRLIEGEQYF; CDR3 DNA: TGTGCCAGCAGCTTAGTGGCTAGCGGGAGACTTATAGAAGGCGAGCAGTACTTC
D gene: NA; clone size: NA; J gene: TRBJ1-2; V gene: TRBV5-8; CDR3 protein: CASFPTEPGRRIYGYTF; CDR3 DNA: TGTGCCAGCTTCCCGACCGAGCCGGGACGTAGGATCTATGGCTACACCTTC
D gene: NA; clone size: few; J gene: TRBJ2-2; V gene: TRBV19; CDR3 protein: CASSIGPARGELFF; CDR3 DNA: TGTGCCAGTAGTATAGGTCCAGCTAGGGGGGAGCTGTTTTTT
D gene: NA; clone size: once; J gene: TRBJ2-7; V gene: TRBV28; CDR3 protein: CASLGRSYEQYF; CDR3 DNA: TGTGCCAGTCTAGGGCGGAGCTACGAGCAGTACTTC
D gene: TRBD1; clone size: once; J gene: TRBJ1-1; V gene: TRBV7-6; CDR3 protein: CASSSSDRAGTEAFF; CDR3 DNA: TGTGCCAGCAGCTCCTCGGACAGGGCAGGCACTGAAGCTTTCTTT
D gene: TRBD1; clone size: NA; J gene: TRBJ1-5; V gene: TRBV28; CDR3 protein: CASSWGGQGTYQPQHF; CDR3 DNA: TGTGCCAGCAGTTGGGGTGGACAGGGGACGTATCAGCCCCAGCATTTT
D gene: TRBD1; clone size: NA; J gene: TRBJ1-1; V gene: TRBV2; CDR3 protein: CASSTGTGADTEAFF; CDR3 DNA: TGTGCCAGCAGTACCGGGACAGGGGCGGACACTGAAGCTTTCTTT
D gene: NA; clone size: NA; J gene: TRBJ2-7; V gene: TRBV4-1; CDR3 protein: CASRSSGEQYF; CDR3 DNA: TGCGCCAGCAGGTCGAGCGGCGAGCAGTACTTC
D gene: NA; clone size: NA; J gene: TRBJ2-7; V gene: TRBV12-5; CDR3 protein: CASGLDGDYEQYF; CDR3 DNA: TGTGCTAGTGGTTTGGATGGGGATTACGAGCAGTACTTC
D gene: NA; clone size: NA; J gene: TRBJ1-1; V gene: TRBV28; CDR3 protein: CASRDTNAEAFF; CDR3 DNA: TGTGCCAGCAGAGACACCAACGCTGAAGCTTTCTTT
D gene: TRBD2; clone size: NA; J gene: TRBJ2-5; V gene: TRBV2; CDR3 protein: CASSGAGQASGLPQETQYF; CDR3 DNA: TGTGCCAGCAGTGGAGCAGGTCAGGCTAGCGGACTCCCCCAAGAGACCCAGTACTTC
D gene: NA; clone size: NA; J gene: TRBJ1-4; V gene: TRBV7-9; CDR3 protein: CASSRGGGEEKLFF; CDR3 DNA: TGTGCCAGCAGCCGGGGAGGGGGAGAAGAAAAACTGTTTTTT
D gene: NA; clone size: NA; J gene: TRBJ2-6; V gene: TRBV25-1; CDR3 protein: CASSIDTTGANVPTF; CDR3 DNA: TGTGCCAGCAGTATCGACACCACTGGGGCCAACGTCCCGACTTTC
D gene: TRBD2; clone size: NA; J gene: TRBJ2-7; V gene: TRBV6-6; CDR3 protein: CASSYLAGGPSYEQYF; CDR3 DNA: TGTGCCAGCAGTTACTTGGCGGGAGGCCCTTCCTACGAGCAGTACTTC
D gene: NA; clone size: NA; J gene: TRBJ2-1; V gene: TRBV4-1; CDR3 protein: CASSQPRLDEQFF; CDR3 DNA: TGCGCCAGCAGCCAACCCCGGTTAGATGAGCAGTTCTTC
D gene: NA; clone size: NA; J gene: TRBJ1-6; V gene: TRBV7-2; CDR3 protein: CASRLRATDNSPLHF; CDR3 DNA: TGTGCCAGCAGACTAAGGGCTACGGATAATTCACCCCTCCACTTT
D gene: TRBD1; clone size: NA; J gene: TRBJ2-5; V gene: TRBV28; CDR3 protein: CASGIQGGQGSQYF; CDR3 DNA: TGTGCCAGCGGGATACAGGGGGGTCAGGGTTCCCAGTACTTC
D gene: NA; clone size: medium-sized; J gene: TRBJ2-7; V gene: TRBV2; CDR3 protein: CASRDVEYEQYF; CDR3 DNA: TGTGCCAGCAGGGACGTCGAGTACGAGCAGTACTTC
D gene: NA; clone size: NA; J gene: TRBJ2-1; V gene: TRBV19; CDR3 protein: CASSLDGFPYNEQFF; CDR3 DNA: TGTGCCAGTAGCTTGGACGGATTTCCTTACAATGAGCAGTTCTTC
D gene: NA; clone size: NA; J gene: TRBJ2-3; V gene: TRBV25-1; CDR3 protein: CASSQSGGTTQYF; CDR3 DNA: TGTGCCAGCAGCCAATCGGGGGGCACTACGCAGTATTTT
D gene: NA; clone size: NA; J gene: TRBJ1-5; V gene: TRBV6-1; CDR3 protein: CASSGRDQSSNQPQHF; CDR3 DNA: TGTGCCAGCAGTGGCCGGGACCAAAGTAGCAATCAGCCCCAGCATTTT
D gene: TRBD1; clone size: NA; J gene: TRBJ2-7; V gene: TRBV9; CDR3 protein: CASSLGTGIATYEQYF; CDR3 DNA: TGTGCCAGCAGCCTCGGGACAGGGATCGCGACCTACGAGCAGTACTTC
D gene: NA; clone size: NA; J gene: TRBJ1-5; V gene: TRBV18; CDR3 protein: CASSPDLNQPQHF; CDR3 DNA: TGTGCCAGCTCACCAGATCTCAATCAGCCCCAGCATTTT
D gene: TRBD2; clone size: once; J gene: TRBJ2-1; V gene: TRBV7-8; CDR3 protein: CASSLLAASPTYNEQFF; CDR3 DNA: TGTGCCAGCAGCTTACTAGCGGCCTCCCCTACCTACAATGAGCAGTTCTTC